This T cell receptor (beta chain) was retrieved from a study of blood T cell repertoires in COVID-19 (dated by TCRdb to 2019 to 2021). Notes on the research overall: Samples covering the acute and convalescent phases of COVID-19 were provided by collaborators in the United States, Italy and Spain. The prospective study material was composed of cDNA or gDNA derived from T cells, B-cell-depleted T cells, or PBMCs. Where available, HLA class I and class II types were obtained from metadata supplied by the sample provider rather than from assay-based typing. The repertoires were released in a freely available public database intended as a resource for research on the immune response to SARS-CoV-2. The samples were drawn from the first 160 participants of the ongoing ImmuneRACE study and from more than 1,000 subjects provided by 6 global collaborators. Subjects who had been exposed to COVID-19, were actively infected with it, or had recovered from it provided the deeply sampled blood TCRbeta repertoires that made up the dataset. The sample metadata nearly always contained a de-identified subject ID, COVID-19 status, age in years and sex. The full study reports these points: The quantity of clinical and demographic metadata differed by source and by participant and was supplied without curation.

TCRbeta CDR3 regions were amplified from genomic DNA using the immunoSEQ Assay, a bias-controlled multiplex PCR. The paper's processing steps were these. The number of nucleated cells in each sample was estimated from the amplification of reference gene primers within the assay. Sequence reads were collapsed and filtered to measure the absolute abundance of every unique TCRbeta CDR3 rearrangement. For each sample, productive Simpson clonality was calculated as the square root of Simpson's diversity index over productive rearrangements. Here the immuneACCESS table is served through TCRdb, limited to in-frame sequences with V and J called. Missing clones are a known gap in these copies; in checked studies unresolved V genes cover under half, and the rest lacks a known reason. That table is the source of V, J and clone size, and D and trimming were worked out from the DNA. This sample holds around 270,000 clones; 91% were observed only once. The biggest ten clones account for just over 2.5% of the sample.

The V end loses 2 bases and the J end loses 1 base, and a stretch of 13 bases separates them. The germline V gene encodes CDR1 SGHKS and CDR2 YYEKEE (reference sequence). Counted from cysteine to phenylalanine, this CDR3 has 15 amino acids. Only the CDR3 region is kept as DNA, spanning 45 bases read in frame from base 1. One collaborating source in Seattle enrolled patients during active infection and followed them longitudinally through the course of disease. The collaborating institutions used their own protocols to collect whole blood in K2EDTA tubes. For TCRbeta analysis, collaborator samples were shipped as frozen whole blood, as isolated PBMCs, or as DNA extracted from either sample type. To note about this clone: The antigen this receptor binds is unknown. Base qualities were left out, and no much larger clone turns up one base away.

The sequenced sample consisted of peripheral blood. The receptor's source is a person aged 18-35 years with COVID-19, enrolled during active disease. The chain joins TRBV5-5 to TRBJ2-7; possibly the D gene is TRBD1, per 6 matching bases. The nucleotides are TGTGCCAGCAGCTTTGGGGACACACTGTCCTACGAGCAGTACTTC. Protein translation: CASSFGDTLSYEQYF.